This entry features one TCR beta chain sequence. The CDR3 sequence is 13 residues long. With V trimmed by 4 bases and J by 4 bases, 2 bases remained unmatched. The germline V gene encodes CDR1 MNHEY and CDR2 SVGAGI. This entry is derived from a study of shared clonotypes between healthy human individuals. Sequencing used immunoSEQ multiplex PCR; TCRdb keeps in-frame clones, though not all of them. The table records around 1.1 million clones, approximately 77% of them present only once. The chain couples TRBV6-5 to TRBJ1-2, with TRBD1 matching 8 bases. The receptor comes from a man aged 18-30 years in good health. Some clones in this sample may be carry-over from other donors' samples. The sample taken for sequencing was memory CD4+ T cells from PBMCs. Subset meaning: CD45RA-negative fraction. The CDR3 spells CASSSTGVYGYTF. CDR3 DNA sequence: TGTGCCAGCAGTTCGACAGGGGTCTATGGCTACACCTTC.